The T cell receptor beta chain described here comes from a study of cytomegalovirus exposure and HLA in healthy donors. Background on the study: The platform used for the 120 or so validation repertoires matched that of the 650 to 750 first-cohort repertoires, a later analysis reported. Study-wide results and limits: In vitro checks showed that three CMV-associated chains really do target CMV antigens.

V lost 0 bases, J lost 4 bases, and 5 bases stayed unmatched. This CDR3 spans 16 amino acids. CDR1 is SGHVS and CDR2 is FQNEAQ in the germline V gene. With regard to this clone: The target antigen is unknown.

TCRdb's copy holds only in-frame clones and misses some; the assay was immunoSEQ multiplex PCR. The sample consists of 190,000 or so clones, about 86% of them appearing once. Sequencing input: PBMCs. The TCR originated in a woman aged 18-29 years in good health and CMV-seropositive. The V and J genes are TRBV7-8 and TRBJ1-2, with 10 positions matching TRBD1. The chain's CDR3 is CASSLADRGKLYGYTF. The CDR3 DNA reads as TGTGCCAGCAGCTTAGCGGACAGGGGGAAACTCTATGGCTACACCTTC.